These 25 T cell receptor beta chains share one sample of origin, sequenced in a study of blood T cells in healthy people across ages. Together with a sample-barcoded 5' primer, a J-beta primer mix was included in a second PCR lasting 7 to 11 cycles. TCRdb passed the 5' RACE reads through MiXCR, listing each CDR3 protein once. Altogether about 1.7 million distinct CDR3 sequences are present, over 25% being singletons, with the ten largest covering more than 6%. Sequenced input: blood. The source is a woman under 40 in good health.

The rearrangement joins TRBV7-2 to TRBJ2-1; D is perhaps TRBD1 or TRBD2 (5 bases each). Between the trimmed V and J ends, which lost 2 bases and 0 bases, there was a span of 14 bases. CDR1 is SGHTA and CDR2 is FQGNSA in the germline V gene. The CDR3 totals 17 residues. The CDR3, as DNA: TGTGCCAGCAGCTTACTTCGGGGCGCGAGCTCCTACAATGAGCAGTTCTTC. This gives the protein CASSLLRGASSYNEQFF.

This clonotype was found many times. The DNA for the CDR3 is TGCGCCAGCAGCTTGGGACCACAGGGAGGGAGCCCCTACGAGCAGTACTTC. Translated, it gives CASSLGPQGGSPYEQYF. The chain is built from TRBV5-1 and TRBJ2-7, with D possibly being TRBD2 (7 bases). The V end lost 0 bases, the J end lost 2 bases, and 18 bases lay between the germline ends. The CDR3 contains 17 residues. From germline, CDR1 is SGHRS and CDR2 YFSETQ.

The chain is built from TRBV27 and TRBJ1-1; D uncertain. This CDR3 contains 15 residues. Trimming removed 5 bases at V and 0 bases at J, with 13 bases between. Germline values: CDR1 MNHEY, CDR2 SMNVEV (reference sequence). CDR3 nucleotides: TGTGCCAGCAGTCCCCTAGGAGGGTTGAACACTGAAGCTTTCTTT. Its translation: CASSPLGGLNTEAFF.

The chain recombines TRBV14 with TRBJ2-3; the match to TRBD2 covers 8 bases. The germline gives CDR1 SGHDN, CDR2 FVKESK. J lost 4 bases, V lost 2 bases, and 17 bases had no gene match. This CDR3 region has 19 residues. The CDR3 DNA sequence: TGTGCCAGCAGCCAAAGATTCCTGGGGGCGGGAGGAGTCGCAGATACGCAGTATTTT. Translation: CASSQRFLGAGGVADTQYF.

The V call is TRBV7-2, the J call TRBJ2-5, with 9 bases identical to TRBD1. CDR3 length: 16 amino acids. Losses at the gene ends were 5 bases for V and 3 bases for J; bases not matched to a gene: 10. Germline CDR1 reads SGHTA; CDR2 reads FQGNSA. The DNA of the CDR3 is TGTGCCAGCAGCCGTGGGACAGGGATGGGAGAAGAGACCCAGTACTTC. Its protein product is CASSRGTGMGEETQYF.

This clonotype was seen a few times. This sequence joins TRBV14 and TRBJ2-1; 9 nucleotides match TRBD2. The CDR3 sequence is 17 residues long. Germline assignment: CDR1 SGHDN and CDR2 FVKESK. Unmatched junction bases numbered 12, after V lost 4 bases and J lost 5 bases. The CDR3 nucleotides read TGTGCCAGCAGCCTAACTATTACTAGCGGGCCTCACAATGAGCAGTTCTTC. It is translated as CASSLTITSGPHNEQFF.

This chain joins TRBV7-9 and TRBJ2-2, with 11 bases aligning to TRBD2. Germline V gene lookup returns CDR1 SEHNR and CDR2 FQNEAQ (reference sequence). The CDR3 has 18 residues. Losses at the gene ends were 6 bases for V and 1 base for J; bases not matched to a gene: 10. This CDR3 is CASRGLAAEQRNTGELFF. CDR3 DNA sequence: TGTGCCAGCAGGGGACTAGCGGCAGAACAGAGGAACACCGGGGAGCTGTTTTTT.

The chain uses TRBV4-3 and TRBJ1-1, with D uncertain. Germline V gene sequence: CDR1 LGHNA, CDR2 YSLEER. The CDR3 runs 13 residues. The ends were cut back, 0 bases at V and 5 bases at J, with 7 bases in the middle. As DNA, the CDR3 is TGCGCCAGCAGCCAAGATCTGGGGACTGAAGCTTTCTTT. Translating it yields CASSQDLGTEAFF.

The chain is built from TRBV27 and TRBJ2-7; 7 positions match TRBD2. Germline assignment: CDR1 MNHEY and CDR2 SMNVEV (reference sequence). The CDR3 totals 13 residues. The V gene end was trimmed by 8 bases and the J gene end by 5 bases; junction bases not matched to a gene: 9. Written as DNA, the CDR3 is TGTGCCAGCCAAGAGGCGGGGGAGGACGAGCAGTACTTC. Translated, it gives CASQEAGEDEQYF.

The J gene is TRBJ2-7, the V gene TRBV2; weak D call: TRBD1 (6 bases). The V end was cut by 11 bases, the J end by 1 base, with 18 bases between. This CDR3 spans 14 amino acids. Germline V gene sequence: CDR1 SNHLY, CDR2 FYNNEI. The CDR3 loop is CAGRQVGISYEQYF. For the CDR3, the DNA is TGTGCCGGACGACAGGTGGGGATTTCCTACGAGCAGTACTTC.

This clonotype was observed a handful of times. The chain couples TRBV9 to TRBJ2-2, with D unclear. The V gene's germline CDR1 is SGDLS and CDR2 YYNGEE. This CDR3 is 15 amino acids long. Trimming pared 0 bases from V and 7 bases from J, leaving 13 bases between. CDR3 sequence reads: CASSVDVRRSGELFF. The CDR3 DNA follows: TGTGCCAGCAGCGTAGACGTACGGCGGAGCGGGGAGCTGTTTTTT.

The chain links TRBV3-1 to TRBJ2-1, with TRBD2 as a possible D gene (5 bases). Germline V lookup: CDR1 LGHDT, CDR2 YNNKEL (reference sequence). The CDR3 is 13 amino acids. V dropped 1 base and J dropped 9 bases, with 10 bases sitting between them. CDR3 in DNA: TGTGCCAGCAGCCAAGGGACGGGGAGTGAGCAGTTCTTC. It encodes CASSQGTGSEQFF.

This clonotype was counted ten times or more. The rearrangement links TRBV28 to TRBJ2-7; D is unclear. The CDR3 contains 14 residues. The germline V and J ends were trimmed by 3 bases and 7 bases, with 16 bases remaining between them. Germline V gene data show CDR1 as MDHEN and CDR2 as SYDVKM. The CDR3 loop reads CASSFWFLPWEQYF. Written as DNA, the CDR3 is TGTGCCAGCAGTTTTTGGTTTCTCCCCTGGGAGCAGTACTTC.

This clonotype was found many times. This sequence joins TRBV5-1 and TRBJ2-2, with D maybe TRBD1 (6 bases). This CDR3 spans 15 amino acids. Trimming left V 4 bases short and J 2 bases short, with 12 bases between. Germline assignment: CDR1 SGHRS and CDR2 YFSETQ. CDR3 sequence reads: CASSPTGFNTGELFF. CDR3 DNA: TGCGCCAGCAGCCCTACAGGGTTTAACACCGGGGAGCTGTTTTTT.

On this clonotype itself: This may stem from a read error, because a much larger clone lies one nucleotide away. CDR3 protein: CSVEYGYTF. CDR3 DNA sequence: TGCAGCGTTGAGTATGGCTACACCTTC. V and J are TRBV29-1 and TRBJ1-2; D unresolved. Trimming took off 3 bases at V and 5 bases at J, with 1 base between the two ends. Germline V gene sequence: CDR1 SQVTM, CDR2 ANQGSEA. CDR3 size: 9 residues.

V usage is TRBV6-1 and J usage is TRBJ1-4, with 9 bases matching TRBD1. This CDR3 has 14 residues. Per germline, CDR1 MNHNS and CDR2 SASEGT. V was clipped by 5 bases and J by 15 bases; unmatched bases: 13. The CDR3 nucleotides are TGTGCCAGCAGTTCATCCAGGACAGGGGAATATATGTTTTTT. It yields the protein CASSSSRTGEYMFF.

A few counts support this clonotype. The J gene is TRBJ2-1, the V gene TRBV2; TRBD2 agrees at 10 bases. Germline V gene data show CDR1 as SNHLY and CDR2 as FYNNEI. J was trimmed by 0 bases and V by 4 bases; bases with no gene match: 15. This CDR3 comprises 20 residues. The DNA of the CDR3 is TGTGCCAGCAGTGGAGGGTCGGGACTAGCGACTAAGAGCTCCTACAATGAGCAGTTCTTC. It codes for CASSGGSGLATKSSYNEQFF.

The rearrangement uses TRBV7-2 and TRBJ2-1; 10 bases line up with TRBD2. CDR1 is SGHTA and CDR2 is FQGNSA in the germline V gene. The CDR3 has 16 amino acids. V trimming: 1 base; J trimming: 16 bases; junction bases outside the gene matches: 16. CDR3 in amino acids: CASSLVPAGGYNERFF. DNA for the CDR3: TGTGCCAGCAGCTTAGTGCCAGCGGGAGGGTACAATGAGCGCTTCTTC.

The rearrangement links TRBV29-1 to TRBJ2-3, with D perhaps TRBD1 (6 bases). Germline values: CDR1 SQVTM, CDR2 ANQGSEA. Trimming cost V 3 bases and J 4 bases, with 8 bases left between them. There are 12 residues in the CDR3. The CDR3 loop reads CSVDTGSDTQYF. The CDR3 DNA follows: TGCAGCGTTGATACAGGGTCAGATACGCAGTATTTT.

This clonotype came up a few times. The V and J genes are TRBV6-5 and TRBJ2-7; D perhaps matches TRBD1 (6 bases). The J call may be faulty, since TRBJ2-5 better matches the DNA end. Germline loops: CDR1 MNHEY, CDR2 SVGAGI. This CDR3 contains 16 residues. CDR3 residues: CASSLNYRAGGETQYF. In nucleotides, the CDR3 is TGTGCCAGCAGTTTAAACTACAGGGCTGGGGGAGAGACCCAGTACTTC.

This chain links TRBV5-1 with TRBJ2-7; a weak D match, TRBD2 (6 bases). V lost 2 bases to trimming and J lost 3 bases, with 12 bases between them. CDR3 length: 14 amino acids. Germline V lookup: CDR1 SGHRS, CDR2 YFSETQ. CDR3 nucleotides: TGCGCCAGCAGCTTTTCGGAGGGGATCTACGAGCAGTACTTC. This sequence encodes CASSFSEGIYEQYF.

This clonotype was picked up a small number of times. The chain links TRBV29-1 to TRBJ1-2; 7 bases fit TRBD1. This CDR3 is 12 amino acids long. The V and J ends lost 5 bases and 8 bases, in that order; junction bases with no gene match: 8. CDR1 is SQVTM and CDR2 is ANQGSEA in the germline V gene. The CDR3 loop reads CSVFTGEGGYTF. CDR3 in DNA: TGCAGCGTTTTTACAGGGGAGGGCGGCTACACCTTC.

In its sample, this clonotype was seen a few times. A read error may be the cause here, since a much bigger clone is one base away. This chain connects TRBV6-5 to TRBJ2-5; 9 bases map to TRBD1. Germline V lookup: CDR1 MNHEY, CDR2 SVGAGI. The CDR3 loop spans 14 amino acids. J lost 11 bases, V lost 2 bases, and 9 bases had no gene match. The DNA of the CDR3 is TGTGCCAGCAGTTACCAAACAGGGGGCAATGAGCAGTACTTC. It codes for CASSYQTGGNEQYF.

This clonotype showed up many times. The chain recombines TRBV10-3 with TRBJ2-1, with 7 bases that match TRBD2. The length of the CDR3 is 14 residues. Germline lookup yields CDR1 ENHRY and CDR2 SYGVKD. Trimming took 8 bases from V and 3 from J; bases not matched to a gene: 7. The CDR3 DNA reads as TGTGCCATCCCACGGGAGGCGGTCTACAATGAGCAGTTCTTC. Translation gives CAIPREAVYNEQFF.

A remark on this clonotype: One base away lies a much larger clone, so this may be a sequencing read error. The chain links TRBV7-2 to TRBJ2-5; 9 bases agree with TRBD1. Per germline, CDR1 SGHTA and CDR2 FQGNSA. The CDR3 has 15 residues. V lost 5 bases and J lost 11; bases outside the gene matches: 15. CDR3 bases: TGTGCCAGCAGCACTTACAGGGGGCGCAACAATGAGCAGTACTTC. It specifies CASSTYRGRNNEQYF.